What follows are 12 T cell receptor beta chains derived from one specimen sequenced in a study of regulatory T cells in long-lasting Graves disease. Time point meaning: newly diagnosed GD, antithyroid drugs for less than 3 months. From RNA extracted from PBMCs, the TCR library was made. According to the study, TCR beta libraries were built with iRepertoire HTBI primers and CDR3-region Arm-PCR. TCRdb independently ran MiXCR on the multiplex PCR reads; one entry per CDR3 protein. The data hold roughly 410,000 distinct CDR3 sequences, with roughly 15% observed a single time. The same sample was also studied in work on T cells in Graves' hyperthyroidism and ophthalmopathy.

Sequenced here: peripheral blood mononuclear cells (PBMCs), sampled at new diagnosis, from a patient treated with antithyroid drugs. These receptors all stem from a middle-aged woman with Graves disease.

This clonotype was detected ten times or more. The CDR3 loop is CASSYPPGQNTEAFF. The CDR3, as DNA: TGTGCCAGCAGTTACCCCCCAGGACAGAACACTGAAGCTTTCTTT. The chain uses TRBV6-5 and TRBJ1-1; D might be TRBD1 (5 bases). The CDR3 totals 15 residues. Trimming left V 2 bases short and J 1 base short, with 11 bases between. The germline V gene encodes CDR1 MNHEY and CDR2 SVGAGI.

Details on this clonotype: A much more abundant neighbour one base away suggests this may be a read error. The chain combines TRBV12-3 or TRBV12-4 with TRBJ2-5; tentative D call: TRBD2 (6 bases). There are 14 residues in the CDR3. V shed 8 bases and J shed 0 bases, with 13 bases lying between them. In DNA form, the CDR3 reads TGTGCCAGCGGCCGGACGGGGGACCAAGAGACCCAGTACTTC. It codes for CASGRTGDQETQYF.

This clonotype was counted many times. The chain combines TRBV12-3 or TRBV12-4 with TRBJ2-7; D possibly corresponds to TRBD1 (5 bases). CDR3 length: 14 residues. Deletions cut 1 base from V and 0 bases from J, with 7 bases between. The CDR3 protein is CASSLVQGSYEQYF. CDR3 DNA: TGTGCCAGCAGTTTAGTGCAGGGCTCCTACGAGCAGTACTTC.

Comments on this clonotype: A much larger clone differs by one base, so this may be a read error. Likely a read error: the CDR3 ends without its conserved phenylalanine or tryptophan. The chain recombines TRBV24-1 with TRBJ2-1; a weak D match, TRBD2 (6 bases). The V and J ends lost 1 base and 10 bases respectively, with 13 bases between them. The germline gives CDR1 KGHDR, CDR2 SFDVKD. This CDR3 region has 14 residues. The CDR3 loop reads CATSDLGGRGEQFS. The CDR3 coding sequence is TGTGCCACCAGTGATTTAGGAGGGCGGGGCGAGCAGTTCTCC.

This clonotype was observed many times. The CDR3 protein is CASSHQTWRNYGYTF. As DNA, the CDR3 is TGTGCCAGTAGTCATCAGACATGGAGAAACTATGGCTACACCTTC. The chain recombines TRBV19 with TRBJ1-2; no clear D. The CDR3 totals 15 residues. V was pared by 5 bases and J by 2 bases, with 15 bases between. Germline CDR1 is LNHDA and CDR2 is SQIVND (reference sequence).

In the case of this clonotype: A far larger clone is one base from this, pointing to a likely read error. This chain's CDR3 is CASSFLRGGRKKTQYF. CDR3 bases: TGTGCCAGCAGTTTCCTCAGGGGCGGGAGGAAAAAGACCCAGTACTTC. The chain combines TRBV11-3 with TRBJ2-5; 8 bases map to TRBD2. The CDR3 runs 16 residues. Losses at the gene ends were 6 bases for V and 6 bases for J; bases not matched to a gene: 15. Per germline, CDR1 SGHNT and CDR2 YENEEA.

This clonotype has ten or more counts. The chain links TRBV11-2 to TRBJ2-3, with D unresolved. This CDR3 contains 13 residues. Between the trimmed V and J ends, which lost 0 bases and 2 bases, there was a span of 3 bases. Germline V lookup: CDR1 SGHAT, CDR2 FQNNGV. The CDR3 region has the DNA TGTGCCAGCAGCTTAGATACCACAGATACGCAGTATTTT. Translating it yields CASSLDTTDTQYF.

This clonotype was picked up many times. The chain employs TRBV12-3 or TRBV12-4 and TRBJ1-5; a possible D gene is TRBD1 (5 bases). This CDR3 contains 18 residues. V gave up 0 bases and J gave up 5 bases, with 20 bases separating them. The CDR3 here is CASSLAGVVRSGDQPQHF. DNA for the CDR3: TGTGCCAGCAGTTTAGCCGGGGTGGTGAGATCGGGGGATCAGCCCCAGCATTTT.

This clonotype appeared many times. The rearrangement joins TRBV7-9 to TRBJ2-3, with 8 bases that match TRBD2. The V gene's germline CDR1 is SEHNR and CDR2 FQNEAQ (reference sequence). The CDR3 spans 15 residues. Trimming cost V 3 bases and J 5 bases; bases outside gene matches: 7. DNA of the CDR3: TGTGCCAGCAGCTTTCTGAGCGGGAGTAAAGATACGCAGTATTTT. Translation: CASSFLSGSKDTQYF.

The gene calls are TRBV3-1 and TRBJ2-7, with unresolved D. This CDR3 comprises 13 residues. Trimming removed 1 base at V and 3 bases at J, with 7 bases between. From germline, CDR1 is LGHDT and CDR2 YNNKEL (reference sequence). The CDR3 protein is CASSQGLNYEQYF. The CDR3 coding sequence is TGTGCCAGCAGCCAAGGATTGAACTACGAGCAGTACTTC.

V and J are TRBV4-1 and TRBJ1-6; no reliable D call. The CDR3 has 17 residues. V was pared by 3 bases and J by 8 bases, with 20 bases between. The V gene's germline CDR1 is MGHRA and CDR2 YSYEKL. As DNA, the CDR3 is TGCGCCAGCAGCCATTCCGTTTTGGTCCGAGCTCATTCACCCCTCCACTTT. Translated, it gives CASSHSVLVRAHSPLHF.

Points on this clonotype: The junction departs from the called germline gene at one end, perhaps through a read error. This chain links TRBV4-3 with TRBJ2-7, with 8 positions matching TRBD2. In germline, CDR1 is LGHNA, CDR2 YSLEER. The CDR3 is made up of 15 amino acids. CDR3 nucleotide sequence: TGCGCCAGCGGCCAAGATTCAGCGGGAGCCTACGAGCAGTACTTC. This gives the protein CASGQDSAGAYEQYF.